This entry lists 29 T cell receptor beta chains sequenced from one sample in a study of T cells in Graves' hyperthyroidism and ophthalmopathy. RNA transcripts provided the source from which TCR beta CDR3 regions were amplified. With the HTBI primer set, the TCR CDR3 went through a first round of RT-PCR. TCRdb ran MiXCR on the multiplex PCR reads and lists one entry per CDR3 protein. The repertoire holds some 560,000 distinct CDR3 sequences, with 14% as singletons. Sequencing input: blood. The receptors originated from a woman aged 40 to 50 with Graves' hyperthyroidism.

This clonotype was seen at least ten times. This chain joins TRBV12-3 or TRBV12-4 and TRBJ2-1; D remains ambiguous. This CDR3 region has 14 residues. Between the trimmed V and J ends, which lost 8 bases and 0 bases, there was a span of 11 bases. The CDR3 loop is CASLRHSSYNEQFF. DNA of the CDR3: TGTGCCAGCCTCAGACATTCCTCCTACAATGAGCAGTTCTTC.

V and J are TRBV25-1 and TRBJ1-1, with D perhaps TRBD1 (5 bases). Per the germline V gene, CDR1 is MGHDK and CDR2 is SYGVNS. Between the trimmed V and J ends, which lost 6 bases and 5 bases, there was a span of 13 bases. The CDR3 consists of 13 residues. The CDR3 loop is CASRLDRATEAFF. The CDR3, as DNA: TGTGCCAGCAGATTAGACAGAGCGACTGAAGCTTTCTTT.

The V and J genes are TRBV6-1 and TRBJ2-7; the match to TRBD2 covers 7 bases. This CDR3 comprises 13 residues. CDR1 and CDR2 (germline): MNHNS, SASEGT. With 4 bases clipped from V and 12 bases from J, the junction kept 12 bases outside the gene matches. Here the CDR3 DNA reads TGTGCCAGCAGTGGGAGCGGGAACTACGACCCGTACTTC. Amino acid sequence: CASSGSGNYDPYF.

A remark on this clonotype: This may be a read error, as it is one base from a much larger clone. The chain links TRBV9 to TRBJ2-3; possible D gene TRBD2, 6 bases. The CDR3 is 17 amino acids. V gave up 4 bases and J gave up 0 bases, with 18 bases separating them. CDR1 and CDR2 from the germline V gene are SGDLS and YYNGEE. The CDR3 sequence: CASSLVAGGTSTDTQYF. In DNA, the CDR3 is TGTGCCAGCAGCCTAGTGGCTGGGGGGACTAGCACAGATACGCAGTATTTT.

Many counts were recorded for this clonotype. The rearrangement uses TRBV11-1 and TRBJ2-3; D is possibly TRBD2 (6 bases). In germline, CDR1 is SGHAT, CDR2 FQDESV (reference sequence). V was clipped by 1 base and J by 5 bases, with 10 bases between them. CDR3 length: 14 amino acids. CDR3 nucleotides: TGTGCCAGCAGCTTAGGCGGGATTGGAGATACGCAGTATTTT. The encoded protein is CASSLGGIGDTQYF.

This clonotype was seen a few times. The J gene is TRBJ2-5, the V gene TRBV5-1, with 8 bases fitting TRBD2. The ends lost 4 bases at V and 2 bases at J; junction bases unmatched: 10. CDR1 is SGHRS, CDR2 YFSETQ, per germline. CDR3 length: 16 residues. The CDR3 spells CASSPSWTSTQETQYF. Written as DNA, the CDR3 is TGCGCCAGCAGCCCATCTTGGACTAGCACACAAGAGACCCAGTACTTC.

The chain uses TRBV6-1 and TRBJ2-3; perhaps TRBD2 as D (6 bases). Germline CDR1 MNHNS, CDR2 SASEGT. This CDR3 comprises 16 residues. The ends were cut back, 6 bases at V and 0 bases at J, with 16 bases in the middle. The DNA of the CDR3 is TGTGCCAGCAGGGCCGGGACTTTCTCCAGCACAGATACGCAGTATTTT. Translating gives CASRAGTFSSTDTQYF.

This clonotype was seen only a few times. The chain has TRBV20-1 and TRBJ1-1, with D unclear. The germline CDR1 and CDR2 sequences are DFQATT and SNEGSKA (reference sequence). There are 11 residues in the CDR3. V was pared by 5 bases and J by 8 bases, with 12 bases between. CDR3 nucleotide sequence: TGCAGTGCTCTAGGCAACGTCGAAGCTTTCTTT. Encoded protein: CSALGNVEAFF.

Ten or more counts support this clonotype. The chain has TRBV18 and TRBJ2-3, with a possible D match to TRBD2 (6 bases). The ends were cut back, 0 bases at V and 2 bases at J, with 9 bases in the middle. This CDR3 has 15 residues. Germline V gene data show CDR1 as KGHSH and CDR2 as LQKENI. The CDR3 region has the DNA TGTGCCAGCTCACCACCGATAGCGGCCACAGATACGCAGTATTTT. Its translation is CASSPPIAATDTQYF.

This clonotype was recorded many times. This chain links TRBV24-1 with TRBJ2-7; D possibly corresponds to TRBD2 (6 bases). Trimming cost V 4 bases and J 7 bases, with 10 bases left between them. The CDR3 extends over 12 amino acids. CDR1 KGHDR and CDR2 SFDVKD come from the germline V gene. The DNA of the CDR3 is TGTGCCACCAGTGACGGGGGTTGGGAGCAGTACTTC. It codes for CATSDGGWEQYF.

A few counts support this clonotype. This chain connects TRBV6-2 or TRBV6-3 to TRBJ2-7, with 11 bases lining up with TRBD2. The CDR3 covers 13 residues. J gave up 6 bases and V 10 bases, and 8 bases lay outside the gene matches. From germline, CDR1 is MNHEY and CDR2 SVGEGT. CDR3 sequence: CATTLAGVREQYF. The CDR3 coding sequence is TGTGCCACCACACTAGCGGGAGTCCGCGAGCAGTACTTC.

Many counts were recorded for this clonotype. The J gene is TRBJ1-5, the V gene TRBV3-1; D possibly corresponds to TRBD1 (6 bases). CDR3 length: 15 amino acids. Trimming removed 0 bases at V and 4 bases at J, with 10 bases between. Germline lookup yields CDR1 LGHDT and CDR2 YNNKEL (reference sequence). The CDR3 sequence is CASSQDGGVNQPQHF. The CDR3, as DNA: TGTGCCAGCAGCCAAGACGGGGGCGTTAATCAGCCCCAGCATTTT. The full variable domain, with the rest looked up from reference TRBV3-1 and TRBJ1-5, is DTAVSQTPKYLVTQMGNDKSIKCEQNLGHDTMYWYKQDSKKFLKIMFSYNNKELIINETVPNRFSPKSPDKAHLNLHINSLELGDSAVYFCASSQDGGVNQPQHFGDGTRLSIL.

The genes are TRBV27 and TRBJ1-5; tentative D call: TRBD1 (6 bases). Trimming removed 0 bases at V and 7 bases at J, with 19 bases between. Germline loops: CDR1 MNHEY, CDR2 SMNVEV (reference sequence). This CDR3 is built from 17 residues. CDR3 amino acids: CASSLSRGDGRRQPQHF. The CDR3, as DNA: TGTGCCAGCAGTTTATCGAGGGGGGATGGTCGGAGGCAGCCCCAGCATTTT.

The chain combines TRBV5-1 with TRBJ2-3; 9 positions agree with TRBD1. The CDR3 is 15 amino acids. The V gene's germline CDR1 is SGHRS and CDR2 YFSETQ. V lost 1 base and J lost 6; bases outside the gene matches: 6. This CDR3 is CASSLSGTGRDTQYF. CDR3 coding DNA: TGCGCCAGCAGCTTGTCCGGGACAGGGAGGGATACGCAGTATTTT.

The table lists this clonotype with a few counts. The chain is built from TRBV2 and TRBJ2-3; perhaps TRBD1 as D (6 bases). The CDR3 has 13 amino acids. The V gene lost 10 bases and the J gene lost 0 bases, with 11 bases spanning the gap. Germline V gene data show CDR1 as SNHLY and CDR2 as FYNNEI. The CDR3 loop reads CAIWTASTDTQYF. DNA of the CDR3: TGTGCCATCTGGACAGCTAGCACAGATACGCAGTATTTT. The entire variable domain, with the rest obtained from reference TRBV2 and TRBJ2-3, is as follows: EPEVTQTPSHQVTQMGQEVILRCVPISNHLYFYWYRQILGQKVEFLVSFYNNEISEKSEIFDDQFSVERPDGSNFTLKIRSTKLEDSAMYFCAIWTASTDTQYFGPGTRLTVL.

This clonotype was seen at least ten times. The chain has TRBV11-2 and TRBJ2-3; 8 nucleotides agree with TRBD2. The CDR3 totals 15 residues. Germline trimming cut 2 bases from V and 2 bases from J; bases unmatched to any gene: 3. Per the germline V gene, CDR1 is SGHAT and CDR2 is FQNNGV. CDR3 DNA sequence: TGTGCCAGCAGCTTACCAGCGGGAGTCACAGATACGCAGTATTTT. Translated: CASSLPAGVTDTQYF.

This chain joins TRBV5-6 and TRBJ1-3, with 10 bases that match TRBD1. V shed 6 bases, J shed 2 bases, and the junction held 5 bases outside the gene matches. CDR3 length: 15 amino acids. Germline V gene sequence: CDR1 SGHDT, CDR2 YYEEEE. The CDR3 sequence is CASIDRGLAGNTIYF. CDR3 DNA: TGTGCCAGCATCGACAGGGGGCTCGCTGGAAACACCATATATTTT.

This chain joins TRBV10-2 and TRBJ2-7; 13 bases fit TRBD2. CDR3 size: 16 residues. V dropped 7 bases and J dropped 5; count of bases not matched to a gene: 11. The germline V gene encodes CDR1 WSHSY and CDR2 SAAADI. The CDR3 DNA reads TGCGCCAGCACCACCCTGGGACTAGCGGGAATCGACGAGCAGTACTTC. Translating it yields CASTTLGLAGIDEQYF.

This clonotype appeared many times. The rearrangement links TRBV7-9 to TRBJ2-3; 8 positions match TRBD2. The length of the CDR3 is 15 residues. Germline CDR1 and CDR2: SEHNR and FQNEAQ (reference sequence). V was pared by 4 bases and J by 6 bases, with 9 bases of the junction left unmatched. The CDR3: CASSYLSGRTDTQYF. As DNA, the CDR3 is TGTGCCAGCAGCTACCTGAGCGGGAGAACGGATACGCAGTATTTT.

This clonotype was recorded at least ten times. The chain uses TRBV7-2 and TRBJ1-1, with D tentatively TRBD1 (6 bases). V was cut by 2 bases and J by 1 base, with 8 bases left in between. The CDR3 sequence is 14 residues long. CDR1 and CDR2 from the germline V gene are SGHTA and FQGNSA. CDR3: CASSLQGQNTEAFF. In DNA form, the CDR3 reads TGTGCCAGCAGCTTACAGGGACAGAACACTGAAGCTTTCTTT.

This clonotype was detected ten times or more. CDR3 region: CASSLNPGGYGETQYF. Written as DNA, the CDR3 is TGTGCCAGCAGCCTTAATCCGGGCGGGTACGGGGAGACCCAGTACTTC. This chain connects TRBV7-2 to TRBJ2-5, with D perhaps matching TRBD2 (5 bases). V was clipped by 5 bases and J by 5 bases, with 21 bases between them. This CDR3 is built from 16 residues. Germline V gene data show CDR1 as SGHTA and CDR2 as FQGNSA. Variable domain in full (rest from reference TRBV7-2 and TRBJ2-5): GAGVSQSPSNKVTEKGKDVELRCDPISGHTALYWYRQSLGQGLEFLIYFQGNSAPDKSGLPSDRFSAERTGGSVSTLTIQRTQQEDSAVYLCASSLNPGGYGETQYFGPGTRLLVL.

Only a few counts were recorded for this clonotype. This sequence joins TRBV28 and TRBJ2-4; possibly TRBD1 or TRBD2 for D (6 bases each). V was trimmed by 4 bases and J by 12 bases, leaving 25 bases between them. The CDR3 runs 16 residues. Germline CDR1 is MDHEN and CDR2 is SYDVKM. The CDR3 loop reads CASSSAQGGGYNPQYF. In DNA, the CDR3 is TGTGCCAGCAGTTCCGCGCAAGGAGGGGGGTATAACCCTCAGTACTTC.

This clonotype was detected many times. Here the CDR3 reads CASSPRTGGGRTDTQYF. The CDR3 bases are TGTGCCAGCAGCCCCCGGACAGGAGGAGGACGAACAGATACGCAGTATTTT. V and J are TRBV9 and TRBJ2-3; 7 bases are a match to TRBD1. The germline CDR1 and CDR2 sequences are SGDLS and YYNGEE. The CDR3 extends over 17 amino acids. Trimming took 4 bases from V and 3 from J; bases not matched to a gene: 14.

The chain joins TRBV2 to TRBJ2-7, with 7 bases identical to TRBD2. Trimming at V came to 1 base and at J to 7 bases, leaving 4 bases not matched to a gene. This CDR3 spans 13 amino acids. In germline, CDR1 is SNHLY, CDR2 FYNNEI. CDR3 sequence: CASSEGGGGEQYF. CDR3 DNA sequence: TGTGCCAGCAGTGAAGGCGGGGGAGGAGAGCAGTACTTC.

The table lists this clonotype with a few counts. CDR3 nucleotides: TGTGCCAGCAGCGGAGGGAGGGCCGTGGGAGAGACCCAGTACTTC. Amino acid sequence: CASSGGRAVGETQYF. The chain recombines TRBV9 with TRBJ2-5, with 7 nucleotides matching TRBD2. V was pared by 3 bases and J by 4 bases, with 9 bases of the junction left unmatched. The CDR3 loop spans 15 amino acids. CDR1 and CDR2 from the germline V gene are SGDLS and YYNGEE.

The rearrangement joins TRBV12-3 or TRBV12-4 to TRBJ1-2, with D possibly TRBD1 on 6 matching bases. Trimming removed 7 bases at V and 2 bases at J, with 14 bases between. The CDR3 has 14 residues. The CDR3 nucleotides are TGTGCCAGCATCGGGGGGGGGGCGAACTATGGCTACACCTTC. Protein: CASIGGGANYGYTF.

Ten or more counts support this clonotype. The chain has TRBV2 and TRBJ2-1; D is perhaps TRBD2 (5 bases). Germline V lookup: CDR1 SNHLY, CDR2 FYNNEI. The CDR3 loop spans 14 amino acids. V lost 3 bases and J 6 bases, leaving 12 bases between the germline ends. CDR3 region: CASSDREWSNEQFF. CDR3 nucleotides: TGTGCCAGCAGTGACCGGGAATGGAGCAATGAGCAGTTCTTC. The full variable domain, in which reference TRBV2 and TRBJ2-1 provide the parts outside the CDR3, is EPEVTQTPSHQVTQMGQEVILRCVPISNHLYFYWYRQILGQKVEFLVSFYNNEISEKSEIFDDQFSVERPDGSNFTLKIRSTKLEDSAMYFCASSDREWSNEQFFGPGTRLTVL.

This clonotype was seen at least ten times. CDR3 DNA sequence: TGCGCCAGCAGCCCCGGGACAGAGGCCTACGAGCAGTACTTC. As protein: CASSPGTEAYEQYF. V and J are TRBV5-1 and TRBJ2-7, with 7 bases lining up with TRBD1. The CDR3 covers 14 residues. With 4 bases clipped from V and 2 bases from J, the junction kept 6 bases outside the gene matches. Germline V lookup: CDR1 SGHRS, CDR2 YFSETQ.

This clonotype occurred many times. The chain uses TRBV20-1 and TRBJ2-1; D is uncertain. The germline gives CDR1 DFQATT, CDR2 SNEGSKA (reference sequence). The CDR3 loop spans 14 amino acids. With 5 bases removed from V and 0 bases from J, the gap between germline ends came to 11 bases. The CDR3 nucleotides read TGCAGTGCTCCTAATCGACCCTCCTACAATGAGCAGTTCTTC. This codes for CSAPNRPSYNEQFF.